What follows describes a single T cell receptor (beta chain). These data originate in a study of blood T cell repertoires in COVID-19. For the study at large: Sample material is recorded as cDNA or gDNA derived from T cells, B-cell-depleted T cells, or PBMCs.

The CDR3 totals 14 residues. Germline CDR1 and CDR2: SGHTA and FQGNSA. V was cut by 5 bases and J by 7 bases, with 12 bases left in between. In the source study's methods: Reference gene primer amplification gave nucleated cell count estimates. Only in-frame clones appear in the TCRdb table, and some are missing; sequencing was by immunoSEQ multiplex PCR. D and trimming come from the DNA, and the V and J calls and clone size come from that table. The repertoire has about 300,000 clones, around nine tenths of them found once; the top ten carry approximately 2.9%. The chain combines TRBV7-2 with TRBJ1-6, with a tentative D call TRBD1 (5 bases). The sequenced sample consisted of PBMCs or T cells enriched from blood (not recorded which). The clonotype was recovered from a woman aged 50 to 65 who had been exposed to COVID-19. The chain's CDR3 is CASSARGSNSPLHF. The CDR3 region has the DNA TGTGCCAGCAGCGCCCGGGGGTCGAATTCACCCCTCCACTTT.